A selection of T cell receptor beta chains follows, all from one sample in a study of T cell responses to AZD1222 COVID-19 vaccine. TCRdb keeps only in-frame clones here, not all; method: immunoSEQ multiplex PCR. The table records roughly 100,000 clones, approximately 84% of them present only once. This material consisted of peripheral blood, taken on day 0 of AZD1222 vaccination. These receptors all stem from an adult in good health. Both conserved end residues are part of each CDR3. A D gene is named only where the DNA matches it firmly. Expanded clones are given a class, and other clones once, few, many or no size at all.

CDR3aa	CDR3nt	abundance	v_gene	d_gene	j_gene	len
CASSPRTIGTKNIQYF	TGTGCCAGCAGCCCTCGGACTATCGGGACCAAAAACATTCAGTACTTC	-	TRBV3-1/TRBV3-2	-	TRBJ2-4	16
CAISVGQGMNTEAFF	TGTGCCATCAGTGTAGGACAGGGAATGAACACTGAAGCTTTCTTT	-	TRBV10-3	TRBD1	TRBJ1-1	15
CASSPDRGRKQYF	TGTGCCAGCAGCCCGGACAGGGGGCGAAAGCAGTACTTC	-	TRBV7-3	TRBD1	TRBJ2-7	13
CASSLGTSTDTQYF	TGCGCCAGCAGCCTAGGGACCTCCACAGATACGCAGTATTTT	-	TRBV4-3	-	TRBJ2-3	14
CASSPTSGSTAEQFF	TGTGCCAGCAGCCCGACTAGCGGGAGTACGGCTGAGCAGTTCTTC	few	TRBV11-3	TRBD2	TRBJ2-1	15
CASSIVETGRTEAFF	TGTGCCAGTAGTATAGTCGAGACAGGGCGCACTGAAGCTTTCTTT	-	TRBV19	TRBD1	TRBJ1-1	15
CASRYSGNTEAFF	TGTGCATCCCGATATTCGGGGAACACTGAAGCTTTCTTT	-	TRBV19	-	TRBJ1-1	13
CASSMQGARYGYTF	TGTGCCAGTAGTATGCAGGGGGCGCGATATGGCTACACCTTC	-	TRBV19	TRBD1	TRBJ1-2	14
CASSIYRGYGTF	TGTGCCAGCAGTATATACAGGGGATACGGCACCTTC	-	TRBV28	TRBD1	TRBJ1-2	12
CASGLVLRVGDYGYTF	TGTGCTAGTGGTTTGGTACTCAGGGTAGGGGACTATGGCTACACCTTC	-	TRBV12-5	-	TRBJ1-2	16
CASSQSHPWRFYGYTF	TGTGCCAGCAGCCAATCCCACCCGTGGAGATTCTATGGCTACACCTTC	once	TRBV3-1/TRBV3-2	-	TRBJ1-2	16
CASSLVTGFSEAFF	TGTGCCAGCAGCTTGGTGACAGGGTTCTCTGAAGCTTTCTTT	-	TRBV7-9	TRBD1	TRBJ1-1	14
CASSGTASGRPKFNEQFF	TGTGCCAGCAGCGGGACGGCTAGCGGGAGGCCGAAATTCAATGAGCAGTTCTTC	-	TRBV5-6	TRBD2	TRBJ2-1	18
CAISELIAGYNEQFF	TGTGCCATCAGTGAGCTAATAGCGGGGTACAATGAGCAGTTCTTC	-	TRBV10-3	TRBD2	TRBJ2-1	15
CASSQDLGPNEKLFF	TGTGCCAGCAGCCAAGATCTAGGCCCCAATGAAAAACTGTTTTTT	-	TRBV4-2	-	TRBJ1-4	15
CASSLGGAENTIYF	TGTGCCAGCAGCTTAGGGGGGGCCGAAAACACCATATATTTT	-	TRBV7-9	-	TRBJ1-3	14
CAWSLRGQGSNSPLHF	TGTGCCTGGAGCCTAAGGGGGCAGGGAAGTAATTCACCCCTCCACTTT	-	TRBV30	TRBD1	TRBJ1-6	16
CASSLVAGGNTEAFF	TGTGCCAGCAGCTTGGTAGCCGGGGGGAACACTGAAGCTTTCTTT	-	TRBV5-4	-	TRBJ1-1	15
CASSPPGQGDEKLFF	TGTGCCAGCAGCCCCCCGGGACAGGGTGATGAAAAACTGTTTTTT	-	TRBV7-9	TRBD1	TRBJ1-4	15
CASSLQGEAFF	TGTGCCAGCAGCCTACAGGGGGAAGCTTTCTTT	-	TRBV5-5	TRBD1	TRBJ1-1	11
CASRLEAGRDTQYF	TGTGCCAGCAGATTGGAGGCGGGACGTGATACGCAGTATTTT	-	TRBV6-5	-	TRBJ2-3	14
CASSPSGVYGYTF	TGTGCCAGCAGCCCTTCAGGGGTCTATGGCTACACCTTC	-	TRBV7-9	-	TRBJ1-2	13
CASSSQEVGEKLFF	TGTGCCAGCAGCTCGCAGGAAGTAGGGGAAAAACTGTTTTTT	-	TRBV5-4	-	TRBJ1-4	14
CASGRTSTYEQYF	TGTGCCAGCGGACGGACAAGTACCTACGAGCAGTACTTC	-	TRBV5-6	-	TRBJ2-7	13
CATSDPPPRYEQYF	TGTGCCACCAGTGATCCCCCGCCTCGGTACGAGCAGTACTTC	-	TRBV24-1	-	TRBJ2-7	14
CASRSQGSSGNTIYF	TGTGCCAGCAGGTCCCAAGGCTCCTCTGGAAACACCATATATTTT	-	TRBV2	-	TRBJ1-3	15